The 9 T cell receptor beta chains in this list originate from one sample, sequenced in a study of vaccination and CD4 T cells after COVID-19. Antigens for these TCRs are unknown. CD4+ T cells that had been cultured provided DNA sequenced with the Oncomine TCR Beta short-read assay. TCRdb independently ran MiXCR on the PCR reads; one entry per CDR3 protein. The profile shows some 8,100 distinct CDR3 sequences, around 40% of them singletons. Regarding treatment: approximately 9-day PBMC culture with coronavirus spike peptide pools or control peptides (ViraFEST assay). Collection of the unexposed donor's CD4+ T cells took place before the COVID-19 pandemic (2011-2018). Sequencing was performed on CD4+ T cells from blood, cultured in vitro. These receptors were taken from a human donor in good health.

The chain is built from TRBV6-1 and TRBJ1-5; a possible D gene is TRBD1 (6 bases). From germline, CDR1 is MNHNS and CDR2 SASEGT. Trimming removed 7 bases at V and 3 bases at J, with 22 bases between. This CDR3 comprises 17 residues. The CDR3 coding sequence is TGTGCCAGCACATTCCCCCCGGGGGCTGCCCTCAATCAGCCCCAGCATTTT. This gives the protein CASTFPPGAALNQPQHF.

V is TRBV20-1 and J is TRBJ1-4; no clear D gene. CDR3 length equals 12 residues. Germline V gene sequence: CDR1 DFQATT, CDR2 SNEGSKA (reference sequence). With 0 bases removed from V and 8 bases from J, the gap between germline ends came to 7 bases. The CDR3 DNA is TGCAGTGCTAGAGAGGGCGGGGAAAAACTGTTTTTT. Its protein is CSAREGGEKLFF.

The V and J genes are TRBV15 and TRBJ2-1; 11 bases line up with TRBD1. The CDR3 extends over 17 amino acids. V was pared by 5 bases and J by 7 bases, with 13 bases of the junction left unmatched. Germline CDR1 reads LNHNV; CDR2 reads YYDKDF (reference sequence). DNA for the CDR3: TGTGCCACCAGCTCCGGCCCCGGGACAGGGGGATTGAATGAGCAGTTCTTC. Protein product: CATSSGPGTGGLNEQFF. The variable domain in full, with the rest retrieved from reference TRBV15 and TRBJ2-1, is DAMVIQNPRYQVTQFGKPVTLSCSQTLNHNVMYWYQQKSSQAPKLLFHYYDKDFNNEADTPDNFQSRRPNTSFCFLDIRSPGLGDTAMYLCATSSGPGTGGLNEQFFGPGTRLTVL.

V gene TRBV2 combines with J gene TRBJ1-2; D perhaps matches TRBD1 (6 bases). Germline V gene lookup returns CDR1 SNHLY and CDR2 FYNNEI. The CDR3 runs 16 residues. Between the trimmed V and J ends, which lost 6 bases and 4 bases, there was a span of 21 bases. CDR3 in DNA: TGTGCCAGCAGAGCTACCGGGACACTCCTCTTCTATGGCTACACCTTC. Translation gives CASRATGTLLFYGYTF.

This clonotype showed up just once. The chain is built from TRBV5-1 and TRBJ2-7; no firm D call. CDR1 and CDR2 from the germline V gene are SGHRS and YFSETQ. CDR3 length: 14 residues. Trimming shortened V by 8 bases and J by 5 bases, and 20 bases separated the two germline ends. The CDR3 bases are TGCGCCAGTGCAGGAGCGATTGGGGTCAACGAGCAGTACTTC. Translation: CASAGAIGVNEQYF.

For the CDR3, the DNA is TGTGCCAGCTCACTACAGGGGGAAGAGACCCAGTACTTC. It yields the protein CASSLQGEETQYF. This sequence joins TRBV18 and TRBJ2-5; 8 bases align to TRBD1. The length of the CDR3 is 13 residues. V lost 4 bases and J lost 3; bases outside the gene matches: 1. The germline CDR1 and CDR2 sequences are KGHSH and LQKENI.

The chain is built from TRBV27 and TRBJ2-3; 7 bases match TRBD2. Germline V gives CDR1 MNHEY, CDR2 SMNVEV (reference sequence). J was trimmed by 2 bases and V by 4 bases; bases with no gene match: 9. The CDR3 is 16 amino acids. CDR3 coding DNA: TGTGCCAGCAGTTCCTCCAAAGCGGGAATCACAGATACGCAGTATTTT. Translation gives CASSSSKAGITDTQYF.

The V call is TRBV9, the J call TRBJ2-1; TRBD2 aligns across 9 bases. J was trimmed by 2 bases and V by 2 bases; bases with no gene match: 5. The CDR3 runs to 16 residues. The germline gives CDR1 SGDLS, CDR2 YYNGEE. The CDR3 DNA reads as TGTGCCAGCAGCGTTAGCGGGGGCCGAACCTACAATGAGCAGTTCTTC. Residues: CASSVSGGRTYNEQFF.

The chain uses TRBV20-1 and TRBJ1-1; D remains unclear. V dropped 5 bases and J dropped 3 bases, with 10 bases sitting between them. From germline, CDR1 is DFQATT and CDR2 SNEGSKA (reference sequence). The CDR3 has 12 amino acids. CDR3 nucleotides: TGCAGTGCTCCCGCGTGGTACACTGAAGCTTTCTTT. Protein sequence: CSAPAWYTEAFF.